This TCR beta chain was sequenced for a study of blood T cells in healthy people across ages. The study, taken as a whole, reports: Compared with aged donors, long-lived donors showed fewer expanded clones, suggesting selection. Naive T cell percentage by flow cytometry tracked strongly with beta diversity.

With a J-beta primer mix and a sample-barcoded 5' primer, a second PCR ran about 6 to 11 cycles. Each CDR3 protein is one row after TCRdb ran MiXCR on the 5' RACE reads. The data contain approximately 800,000 distinct CDR3 sequences, 25% of them singletons. Comment on this clonotype: The antigen is undetermined.

The data were also submitted as part of a second study, on T cells of mothers and their children. From that study: Using approximately 1.5 ug per 15 ul, all extracted RNA underwent cDNA synthesis. Per child, around 2.7 million TCR beta CDR3 reads were obtained, against over 10 million per mother.

The sequence derives from a boy between 10 and 17 years old in good health. Sequences were obtained from blood.

The CDR3 nucleotides are TGTGCCAGCAGAACCTCAGGGGTGGCTGGGGCCAACGTCCTGACTTTC. Its translation is CASRTSGVAGANVLTF. The gene calls are TRBV12-3 or TRBV12-4 and TRBJ2-6; tentatively, D is TRBD1 (6 bases). V was cut by 6 bases and J by 2 bases, with 14 bases left in between. This CDR3 is 16 amino acids long.